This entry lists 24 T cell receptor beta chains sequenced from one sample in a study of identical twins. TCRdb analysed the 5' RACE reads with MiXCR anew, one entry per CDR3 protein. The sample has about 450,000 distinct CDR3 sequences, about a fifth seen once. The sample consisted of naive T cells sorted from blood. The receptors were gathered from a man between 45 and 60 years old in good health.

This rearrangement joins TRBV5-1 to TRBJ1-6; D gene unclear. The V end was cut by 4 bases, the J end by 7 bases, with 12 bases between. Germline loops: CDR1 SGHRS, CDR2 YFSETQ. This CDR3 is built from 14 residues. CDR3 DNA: TGCGCCAGCAGCAGACCCCAGGAGAATTCACCCCTCCACTTT. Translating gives CASSRPQENSPLHF.

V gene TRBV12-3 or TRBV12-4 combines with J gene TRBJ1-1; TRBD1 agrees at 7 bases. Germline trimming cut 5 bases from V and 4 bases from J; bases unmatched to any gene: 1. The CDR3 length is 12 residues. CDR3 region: CASSHRGTEAFF. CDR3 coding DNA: TGTGCCAGCAGTCACAGGGGCACTGAAGCTTTCTTT.

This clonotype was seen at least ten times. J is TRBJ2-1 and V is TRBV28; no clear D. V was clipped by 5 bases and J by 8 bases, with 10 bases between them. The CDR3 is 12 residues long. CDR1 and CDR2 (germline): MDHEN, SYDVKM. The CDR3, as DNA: TGTGCCAGCAGTCCTACTTGGGATGAGCAGTTCTTC. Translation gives CASSPTWDEQFF.

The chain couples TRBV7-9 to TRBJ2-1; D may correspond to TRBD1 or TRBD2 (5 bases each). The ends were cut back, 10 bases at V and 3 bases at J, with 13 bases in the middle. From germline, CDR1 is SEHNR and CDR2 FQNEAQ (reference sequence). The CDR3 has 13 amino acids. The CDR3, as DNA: TGTGCCACCGACGGGACCATCTACAATGAGCAGTTCTTC. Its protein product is CATDGTIYNEQFF.

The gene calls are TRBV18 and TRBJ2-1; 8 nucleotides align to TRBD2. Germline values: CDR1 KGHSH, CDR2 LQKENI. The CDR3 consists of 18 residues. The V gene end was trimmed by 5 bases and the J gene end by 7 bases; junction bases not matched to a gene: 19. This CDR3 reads CASSVRAGVLLMWNEQFF. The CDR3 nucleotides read TGTGCCAGCTCAGTTCGAGCGGGAGTGCTGTTGATGTGGAATGAGCAGTTCTTC.

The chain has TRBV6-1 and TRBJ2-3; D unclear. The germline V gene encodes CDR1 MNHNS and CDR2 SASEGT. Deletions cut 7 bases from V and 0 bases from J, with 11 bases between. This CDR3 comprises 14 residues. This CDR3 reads CASTEQSSTDTQYF. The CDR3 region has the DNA TGTGCCAGCACGGAACAGTCTAGCACAGATACGCAGTATTTT.

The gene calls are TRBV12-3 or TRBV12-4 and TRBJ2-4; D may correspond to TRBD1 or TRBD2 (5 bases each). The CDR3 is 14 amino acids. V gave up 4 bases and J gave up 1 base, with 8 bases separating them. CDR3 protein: CASSSRDAKNIQYF. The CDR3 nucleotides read TGTGCCAGCAGTTCCCGGGACGCCAAAAACATTCAGTACTTC.

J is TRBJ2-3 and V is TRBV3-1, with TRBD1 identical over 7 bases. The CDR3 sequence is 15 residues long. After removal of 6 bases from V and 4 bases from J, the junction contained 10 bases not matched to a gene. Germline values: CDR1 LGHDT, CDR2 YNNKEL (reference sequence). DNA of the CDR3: TGTGCCAGCAGGCATACACAGGGGTTCGCAGATACGCAGTATTTT. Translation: CASRHTQGFADTQYF.

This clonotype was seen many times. The chain's CDR3 is CASSLPYAKGFTEAFF. Here the CDR3 DNA reads TGTGCCAGCAGTTTACCCTATGCAAAGGGTTTCACTGAAGCTTTCTTT. This chain links TRBV28 with TRBJ1-1, with D unresolved. Trimming left V 2 bases short and J 4 bases short, with 17 bases between. CDR3 length: 16 residues. In germline, CDR1 is MDHEN, CDR2 SYDVKM.

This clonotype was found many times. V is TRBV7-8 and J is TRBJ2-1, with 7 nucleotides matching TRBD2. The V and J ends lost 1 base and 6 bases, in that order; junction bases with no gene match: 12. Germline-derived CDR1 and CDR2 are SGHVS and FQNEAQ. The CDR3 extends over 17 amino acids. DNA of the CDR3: TGTGCCAGCAGCTTAGTATTGTCTAGCGGAAAGATCAATGAGCAGTTCTTC. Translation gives CASSLVLSSGKINEQFF. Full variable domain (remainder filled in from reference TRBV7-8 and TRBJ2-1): GAGVSQSPRYKVAKRGQDVALRCDPISGHVSLFWYQQALGQGPEFLTYFQNEAQLDKSGLPSDRFFAERPEGSVSTLKIQRTQQEDSAVYLCASSLVLSSGKINEQFFGPGTRLTVL.

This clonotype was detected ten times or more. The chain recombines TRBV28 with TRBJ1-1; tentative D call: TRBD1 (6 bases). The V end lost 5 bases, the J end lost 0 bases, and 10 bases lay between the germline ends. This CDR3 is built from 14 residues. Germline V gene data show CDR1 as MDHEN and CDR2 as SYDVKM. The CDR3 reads CASSLRQVNTEAFF. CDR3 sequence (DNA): TGTGCCAGCAGTCTCCGACAGGTGAACACTGAAGCTTTCTTT.

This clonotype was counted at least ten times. The DNA of the CDR3 is TGTGCCAGCAGCTACAGATGGACAGGGACAGGGTACATTCAGTACTTC. This sequence encodes CASSYRWTGTGYIQYF. This rearrangement joins TRBV7-2 to TRBJ2-4, with TRBD1 matching 9 bases. The length of the CDR3 is 16 residues. V shed 4 bases, J shed 8 bases, and the junction held 12 bases outside the gene matches. Looked up from germline, CDR1 is SGHTA and CDR2 is FQGNSA.

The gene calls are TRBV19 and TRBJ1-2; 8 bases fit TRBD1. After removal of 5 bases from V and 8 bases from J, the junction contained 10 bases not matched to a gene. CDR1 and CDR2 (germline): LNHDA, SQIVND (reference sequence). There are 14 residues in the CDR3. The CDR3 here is CASSPDRGMRGYTF. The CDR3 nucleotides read TGTGCCAGTAGTCCAGACAGGGGAATGCGGGGCTACACCTTC.

The CDR3: CATSREVLGTGELFF. The CDR3 DNA follows: TGTGCCACCAGCAGAGAAGTGCTGGGCACCGGGGAGCTGTTTTTT. V and J are TRBV15 and TRBJ2-2; D not certain. This CDR3 has 15 amino acids. CDR1 and CDR2 from the germline V gene are LNHNV and YYDKDF (reference sequence). Deletions cut 0 bases from V and 4 bases from J, with 9 bases between.

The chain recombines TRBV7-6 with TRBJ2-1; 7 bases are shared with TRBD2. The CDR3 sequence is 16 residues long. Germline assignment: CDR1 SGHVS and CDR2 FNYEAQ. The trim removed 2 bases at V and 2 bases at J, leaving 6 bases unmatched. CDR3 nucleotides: TGTGCCAGCAGCTTATATAGCGGGTCAACCTACAATGAGCAGTTCTTC. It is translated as CASSLYSGSTYNEQFF.

As DNA, the CDR3 is TGTGCCAGCAGCTTAGTCGGGAACATTCAGTACTTC. It encodes CASSLVGNIQYF. The rearrangement uses TRBV7-9 and TRBJ2-4; D remains ambiguous. The CDR3 runs 12 residues. The germline CDR1 and CDR2 sequences are SEHNR and FQNEAQ (reference sequence). V was shortened by 1 base and J by 7 bases, with 5 bases between the two germline ends.

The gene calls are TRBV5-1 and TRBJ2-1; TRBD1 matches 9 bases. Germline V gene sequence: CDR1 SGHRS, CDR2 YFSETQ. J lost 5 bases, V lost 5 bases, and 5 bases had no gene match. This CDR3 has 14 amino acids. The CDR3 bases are TGCGCCAGCAGACAGGGGGCGATGAACAATGAGCAGTTCTTC. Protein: CASRQGAMNNEQFF. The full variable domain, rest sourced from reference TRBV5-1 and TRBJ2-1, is KAGVTQTPRYLIKTRGQQVTLSCSPISGHRSVSWYQQTPGQGLQFLFEYFSETQRNKGNFPGRFSGRQFSNSRSEMNVSTLELGDSALYLCASRQGAMNNEQFFGPGTRLTVL.

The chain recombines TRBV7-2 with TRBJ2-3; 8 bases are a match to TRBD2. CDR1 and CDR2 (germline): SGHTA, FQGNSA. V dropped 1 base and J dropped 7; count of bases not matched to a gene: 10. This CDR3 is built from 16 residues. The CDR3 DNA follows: TGTGCCAGCAGCTTAGACAGCGGGAGTTACTCGAATACGCAGTATTTT. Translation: CASSLDSGSYSNTQYF.

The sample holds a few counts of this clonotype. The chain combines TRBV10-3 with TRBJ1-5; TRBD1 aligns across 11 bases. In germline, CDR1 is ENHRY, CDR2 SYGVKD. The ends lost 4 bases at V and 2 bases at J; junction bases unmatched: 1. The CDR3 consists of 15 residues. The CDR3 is CAISGTGGGNQPQHF. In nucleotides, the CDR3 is TGTGCCATCAGTGGGACAGGGGGCGGCAATCAGCCCCAGCATTTT.

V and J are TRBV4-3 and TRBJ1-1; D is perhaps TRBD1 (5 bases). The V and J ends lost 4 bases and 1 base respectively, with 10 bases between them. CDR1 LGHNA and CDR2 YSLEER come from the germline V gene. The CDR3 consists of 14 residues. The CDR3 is CASSPRDRNTEAFF. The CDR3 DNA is TGCGCCAGCAGCCCTCGGGACCGGAACACTGAAGCTTTCTTT.

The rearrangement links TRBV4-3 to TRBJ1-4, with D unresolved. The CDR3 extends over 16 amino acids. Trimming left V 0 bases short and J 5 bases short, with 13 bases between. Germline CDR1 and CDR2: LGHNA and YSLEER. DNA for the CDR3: TGCGCCAGCAGCCAAGAGCCCCCGGGAGGGAATGAAAAACTGTTTTTT. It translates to CASSQEPPGGNEKLFF.

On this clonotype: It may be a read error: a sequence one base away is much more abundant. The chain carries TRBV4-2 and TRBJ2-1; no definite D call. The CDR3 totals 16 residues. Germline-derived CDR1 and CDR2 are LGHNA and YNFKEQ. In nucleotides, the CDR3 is TGTGCCAGCGGCCAAGAACTGGCAGAGGCGGTCAATGAGCAGTTCTTC. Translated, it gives CASGQELAEAVNEQFF.

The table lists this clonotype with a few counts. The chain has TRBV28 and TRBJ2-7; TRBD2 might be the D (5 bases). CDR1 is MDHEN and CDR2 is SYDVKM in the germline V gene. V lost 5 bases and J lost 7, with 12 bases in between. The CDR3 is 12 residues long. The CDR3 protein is CASSTIAWEQYF. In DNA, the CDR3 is TGTGCCAGCAGTACCATAGCGTGGGAGCAGTACTTC.

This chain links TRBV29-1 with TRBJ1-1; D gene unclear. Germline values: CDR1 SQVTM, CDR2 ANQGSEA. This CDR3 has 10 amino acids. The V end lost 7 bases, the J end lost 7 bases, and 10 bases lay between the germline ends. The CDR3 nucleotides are TGCAGCGCCGGACTTGTTGAAGCTTTCTTT. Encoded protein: CSAGLVEAFF.